This TCR beta chain comes out of a study of OX40 agonist ivuxolimab in advanced cancers. Trimming removed 4 bases at V and 5 bases at J, with 11 bases between. CDR1 and CDR2 (germline): SGHTA, FQGTGA. CDR3 length: 13 amino acids. Sequencing was performed with immunoSEQ multiplex PCR; in TCRdb, only in-frame clones are kept and a portion is missing. The repertoire holds 60,000 to 70,000 clones, with about 87% as singletons. The sequence was collected from an adult with an advanced solid tumor such as melanoma, head and neck, liver or kidney cancer. The genes are TRBV7-3 and TRBJ1-1, with a weak D call TRBD1 (5 bases). This sample comprised CD4+ or CD8+ T cells sorted from blood, obtained in a trial of the OX40 agonist ivuxolimab. CDR3 residues: CASSSAGKTEAFF. The CDR3 DNA follows: TGTGCCAGCAGCTCCGCAGGGAAAACTGAAGCTTTCTTT.